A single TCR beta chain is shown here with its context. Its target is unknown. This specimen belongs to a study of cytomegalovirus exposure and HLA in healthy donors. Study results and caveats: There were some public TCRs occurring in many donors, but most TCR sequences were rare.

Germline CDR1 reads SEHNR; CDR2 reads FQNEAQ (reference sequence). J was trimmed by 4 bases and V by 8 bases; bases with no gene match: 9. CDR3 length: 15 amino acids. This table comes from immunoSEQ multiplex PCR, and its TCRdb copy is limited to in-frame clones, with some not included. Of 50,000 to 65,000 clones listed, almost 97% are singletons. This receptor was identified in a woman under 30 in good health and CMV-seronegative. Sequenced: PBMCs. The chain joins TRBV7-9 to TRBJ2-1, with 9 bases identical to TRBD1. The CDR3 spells CASRVGTGPYNEQFF. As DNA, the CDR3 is TGTGCCAGCCGGGTGGGGACAGGGCCTTACAATGAGCAGTTCTTC.